Included here is one T cell receptor beta chain sequence, with context. Its antigen is unknown. The ends lost 3 bases at V and 11 bases at J; junction bases unmatched: 13. The V gene's germline CDR1 is GTSNPN and CDR2 SVGIG (reference sequence). CDR3 size: 14 residues. The sample belongs to a study of cytomegalovirus exposure and HLA in healthy donors. The PCR had 60 Vbeta and 13 Jbeta primers. In the authors' workflow: Per a later analysis, the number of unique TCR beta chains was some 80 million, of which 9 million to 14 million were shared. Method: immunoSEQ multiplex PCR; TCRdb's copy keeps in-frame clones and lacks some. V and J calls and clone size follow that table, whereas D and trimming were derived from the DNA. This table holds 150,000 to 200,000 clones, roughly 79% found once. Findings and caveats of the study: Later, an analysis showed that TCR beta chains associated with HLA were more clonally expanded than others that were equally common.

Sequencing was done on a sample of PBMCs. The TCR was taken from a man aged 40-50 years in good health and CMV-seronegative. V is TRBV30 and J is TRBJ1-3, with TRBD1 matching over 7 bases. This chain's CDR3 is CAWSGTVSSSAIYF. For the CDR3, the DNA is TGTGCCTGGAGCGGGACAGTCTCCAGTAGCGCCATATATTTT. Looking up the rest from reference TRBV30 and TRBJ1-3 gives the full variable domain: SQTIHQWPATLVQPVGSPLSLECTVEGTSNPNLYWYRQAAGRGLQLLFYSVGIGQISSEVPQNLSASRPQDRQFILSSKKLLLSDSGFYLCAWSGTVSSSAIYFGEGSWLTVV.